One and the same sample provided the 30 T cell receptor beta chains below, sequenced in a study of blood T cell repertoires in COVID-19. Sequencing was performed with immunoSEQ multiplex PCR; in TCRdb, only in-frame clones are kept and a portion is missing. Among just under 65,000 clones listed, about four fifths were seen once. Sequenced: peripheral blood. The receptors were gathered from a human donor in a cohort sampled during active COVID-19.

This sequence joins TRBV15 and TRBJ2-1, with 8 bases aligning to TRBD2. Germline assignment: CDR1 LNHNV and CDR2 YYDKDF (reference sequence). The trim removed 0 bases at V and 7 bases at J, leaving 11 bases unmatched. CDR3 length: 17 residues. The DNA for the CDR3 is TGTGCCACCAGCAGAGATCGACTAGCGTGGGCCTTTAATGAGCAGTTCTTC. Translating it yields CATSRDRLAWAFNEQFF.

The gene calls are TRBV11-3 and TRBJ2-7; the match to TRBD1 covers 8 bases. V trimming: 3 bases; J trimming: 2 bases; junction bases outside the gene matches: 3. CDR1 is SGHNT and CDR2 is YENEEA in the germline V gene. The CDR3 length is 14 residues. Here the CDR3 reads CASSFGTGPYEQYF. The CDR3 DNA is TGTGCCAGCAGCTTCGGGACAGGTCCCTACGAGCAGTACTTC.

V is TRBV12-3 or TRBV12-4 and J is TRBJ2-5; D not certain. V was shortened by 0 bases and J by 5 bases, with 4 bases between the two germline ends. The CDR3 loop spans 12 amino acids. CDR3 nucleotide sequence: TGTGCCAGCAGTTTAGCACGGGAGACCCAGTACTTC. Amino acid sequence: CASSLARETQYF.

In regard to this clone: One end of the junction does not line up with germline, which may come from a read error. V gene TRBV19 combines with J gene TRBJ2-7, with a tentative D call TRBD2 (6 bases). The CDR3 contains 13 residues. Per germline, CDR1 LNHDA and CDR2 SQIVND (reference sequence). Written as DNA, the CDR3 is TGTGCCAGCAGTATTCCCGGGGGCTACGAGCAGTACTTC. Translated: CASSIPGGYEQYF.

The CDR3 reads CASSAHRENTGELFF. CDR3 DNA sequence: TGCGCCAGCAGCGCCCACAGGGAGAACACCGGGGAGCTGTTTTTT. The V and J genes are TRBV5-1 and TRBJ2-2; maybe TRBD1 (6 bases). The V and J ends lost 4 bases and 1 base respectively, with 11 bases between them. The CDR3 loop spans 15 amino acids. Germline assignment: CDR1 SGHRS and CDR2 YFSETQ.

This chain uses TRBV5-5 with TRBJ2-2, with 14 nucleotides matching TRBD2. The CDR3 has 17 residues. Germline V gene data show CDR1 as SGHKS and CDR2 as YYEKEE (reference sequence). After removal of 6 bases from V and 4 bases from J, the junction contained 8 bases not matched to a gene. DNA for the CDR3: TGTGCCAGCACCCCCCGACTAGCGGGGGGGGGCACCGGGGAGCTGTTTTTT. Translation gives CASTPRLAGGGTGELFF.

This clone showed up just once. J is TRBJ2-7 and V is TRBV7-2; 7 nucleotides agree with TRBD2. The trim removed 5 bases at V and 2 bases at J, leaving 6 bases unmatched. This CDR3 spans 14 amino acids. Germline CDR1 reads SGHTA; CDR2 reads FQGNSA. In DNA, the CDR3 is TGTGCCAGCAGCCACGGGGGGATTACCTACGAGCAGTACTTC. Protein product: CASSHGGITYEQYF.

The chain joins TRBV5-1 to TRBJ2-7; the match to TRBD2 covers 14 bases. Trimming took 4 bases from V and 4 from J; bases not matched to a gene: 4. The CDR3 loop spans 15 amino acids. Germline values: CDR1 SGHRS, CDR2 YFSETQ. This CDR3 is CASSLGTSGGYEQYF. CDR3 sequence (DNA): TGCGCCAGCAGCCTGGGGACTAGCGGGGGTTACGAGCAGTACTTC.

J is TRBJ2-5 and V is TRBV6-6; 9 positions agree with TRBD1. V lost 6 bases to trimming and J lost 5 bases; unmatched junction nucleotides: 10. Germline V gives CDR1 MNHNY, CDR2 SVGAGI (reference sequence). The CDR3 has 15 residues. The chain's CDR3 is CASSLRGQGLETQYF. The CDR3 DNA sequence: TGTGCCAGCAGCCTCCGGGGACAGGGTCTTGAGACCCAGTACTTC.

This clone has just one count. The chain joins TRBV9 to TRBJ2-5; D uncertain. The germline V and J ends were trimmed by 2 bases and 7 bases, with 12 bases remaining between them. Germline-derived CDR1 and CDR2 are SGDLS and YYNGEE. This CDR3 has 13 residues. CDR3 DNA sequence: TGTGCCAGCAGCGTTACGACAAGTGCGACCCAGTACTTC. As protein: CASSVTTSATQYF.

In DNA, the CDR3 is TGTGCCAGCAGCCAATTTGGACAGGGGCAAGAGACCCAGTACTTC. Translating it yields CASSQFGQGQETQYF. The rearrangement uses TRBV4-2 and TRBJ2-5, with 9 bases aligning to TRBD1. This CDR3 contains 15 residues. Germline trimming cut 2 bases from V and 2 bases from J; bases unmatched to any gene: 3. CDR1 and CDR2 from the germline V gene are LGHNA and YNFKEQ.

The chain has TRBV5-4 and TRBJ1-2; D unclear. This CDR3 has 16 residues. Germline V CDR1 and CDR2: SGHNT, YYREEE (reference sequence). V was cut by 4 bases and J by 4 bases, with 20 bases left in between. The chain's CDR3 is CASSPGGDSPGYGYTF. As DNA, the CDR3 is TGTGCCAGCAGCCCTGGAGGCGATTCCCCAGGCTATGGCTACACCTTC.

This rearrangement joins TRBV3-1 (or the pseudogene TRBV3-2) to TRBJ2-2, with 10 bases aligning to TRBD2. This CDR3 has 19 amino acids. Germline V gene data show CDR1 as LGHDT and CDR2 as YNNKEL (reference sequence). V shed 0 bases, J shed 1 base, and the junction held 8 bases outside the gene matches. The CDR3 loop reads CASSQDLIGLAVNTGELFF. The CDR3 DNA reads as TGTGCCAGCAGCCAAGATCTAATAGGACTAGCGGTGAACACCGGGGAGCTGTTTTTT.

This clone was counted a single time. The chain uses TRBV5-4 and TRBJ1-1; no clear D. CDR3 length: 15 amino acids. Trimming removed 5 bases at V and 6 bases at J, with 20 bases between. Germline CDR1 reads SGHNT; CDR2 reads YYREEE (reference sequence). The CDR3 spells CASRPDVGRTSEAFF. In DNA form, the CDR3 reads TGTGCCAGCAGACCGGACGTGGGCCGGACTTCTGAAGCTTTCTTT.

The V gene is TRBV18, the J gene TRBJ1-2; no firm D call. The length of the CDR3 is 14 residues. Trimming took off 6 bases at V and 1 base at J, with 12 bases between the two ends. Per the germline V gene, CDR1 is KGHSH and CDR2 is LQKENI. This CDR3 reads CASSRDYFNYGYTF. DNA for the CDR3: TGTGCCAGCTCGCGAGATTATTTTAACTATGGCTACACCTTC.

The chain couples TRBV10-3 to TRBJ2-3; 9 nucleotides match TRBD1. Germline V gene lookup returns CDR1 ENHRY and CDR2 SYGVKD. The CDR3 loop spans 14 amino acids. After removal of 8 bases from V and 2 bases from J, the junction contained 5 bases not matched to a gene. The CDR3 is CAIDRGADTDTQYF. The CDR3, as DNA: TGTGCCATCGACAGGGGGGCAGACACAGATACGCAGTATTTT.

The chain combines TRBV10-3 with TRBJ2-3; perhaps TRBD2 as D (7 bases). CDR1 is ENHRY, CDR2 SYGVKD, per germline. With 4 bases removed from V and 3 bases from J, the gap between germline ends came to 11 bases. CDR3 length: 14 residues. The CDR3 sequence is CAISGRGGTDTQYF. CDR3 DNA: TGTGCCATCAGTGGGAGGGGGGGAACAGATACGCAGTATTTT.

The chain combines TRBV21-1 with TRBJ2-5; TRBD2 was called by the table and not checked on the DNA. TRBV21-1 is a recognized pseudogene. This CDR3 spans 13 amino acids. The DNA for the CDR3 is TGTGCCAGCAGCAAGACTAGCTGGGGGACCCAGTACTTC. It encodes CASSKTSWGTQYF.

This chain uses TRBV7-8 with TRBJ2-7, with TRBD1 identical over 8 bases. The V segment lost 2 bases and the J segment 4 bases; nucleotides outside the gene matches: 7. CDR1 is SGHVS and CDR2 is FQNEAQ in the germline V gene. The CDR3 spans 15 residues. The CDR3 nucleotides are TGTGCCAGCAGCTTATTGGCAGGGGGCGAGTACGAGCAGTACTTC. Its protein is CASSLLAGGEYEQYF.

This chain links TRBV19 with TRBJ2-3; 8 bases are shared with TRBD1. The CDR3 is 17 residues long. Unmatched junction bases numbered 14, after V lost 6 bases and J lost 3 bases. Germline loops: CDR1 LNHDA, CDR2 SQIVND (reference sequence). In nucleotides, the CDR3 is TGTGCCAGTAGCAGACTAACAGGGGGATTTTATACAGATACGCAGTATTTT. Protein product: CASSRLTGGFYTDTQYF.

The table lists this clone with a count of one. V usage is TRBV7-8 and J usage is TRBJ2-6; a possible D gene is TRBD1 (5 bases). CDR1 and CDR2 from the germline V gene are SGHVS and FQNEAQ. V was pared by 7 bases and J by 0 bases, with 13 bases between. This CDR3 contains 16 residues. The CDR3 sequence: CASNFGRVSGANVLTF. The CDR3 DNA is TGTGCCAGCAACTTTGGCAGGGTCTCTGGGGCCAACGTCCTGACTTTC.

The V and J genes are TRBV11-2 and TRBJ1-1, with D maybe TRBD1 (6 bases). The CDR3 covers 16 residues. Germline V gene data show CDR1 as SGHAT and CDR2 as FQNNGV. V gave up 6 bases and J gave up 0 bases, with 17 bases separating them. Here the CDR3 reads CASSLQQGSLNTEAFF. CDR3 nucleotide sequence: TGTGCCAGCAGTTTACAACAGGGCAGTTTGAACACTGAAGCTTTCTTT.

CDR3 DNA sequence: TGCGCCAGCAGGAGATCGGGACAGGGGGAAGGTGGGGCCAACGTCCTGACTTTC. It codes for CASRRSGQGEGGANVLTF. The chain couples TRBV5-1 to TRBJ2-6; 11 bases fit TRBD1. The CDR3 runs 18 residues. Germline loops: CDR1 SGHRS, CDR2 YFSETQ. V lost 5 bases to trimming and J lost 3 bases; unmatched junction nucleotides: 10. The full variable domain, completed using reference TRBV5-1 and TRBJ2-6, is KAGVTQTPRYLIKTRGQQVTLSCSPISGHRSVSWYQQTPGQGLQFLFEYFSETQRNKGNFPGRFSGRQFSNSRSEMNVSTLELGDSALYLCASRRSGQGEGGANVLTFGAGSRLTVL.

Here the CDR3 reads CASGLGQGAFNEQFF. CDR3 coding DNA: TGTGCTAGTGGTCTGGGACAGGGGGCGTTCAATGAGCAGTTCTTC. The chain joins TRBV12-5 to TRBJ2-1, with 12 bases lining up with TRBD1. The CDR3 runs to 15 residues. Germline V gene lookup returns CDR1 LGHNT and CDR2 FRNRAP. Trimming cost V 5 bases and J 6 bases; bases outside gene matches: 5.

V usage is TRBV7-3 and J usage is TRBJ2-4; D ambiguous. Looked up from germline, CDR1 is SGHTA and CDR2 is FQGTGA. This CDR3 comprises 13 residues. Between the trimmed V and J ends, which lost 6 bases and 0 bases, there was a span of 6 bases. CDR3: CASSPGAKNIQYF. Written as DNA, the CDR3 is TGTGCCAGCAGTCCAGGAGCCAAAAACATTCAGTACTTC.

V is TRBV18 and J is TRBJ2-5; D is unclear. Per germline, CDR1 KGHSH and CDR2 LQKENI. The V and J ends lost 1 base and 1 base respectively, with 4 bases between them. CDR3 size: 13 residues. CDR3 sequence: CASSPQPQETQYF. The CDR3 DNA reads as TGTGCCAGCTCACCACAGCCCCAAGAGACCCAGTACTTC.

The CDR3 region is CASSLPTGRGYTF. The CDR3 nucleotides read TGTGCCAGCAGTTTACCCACAGGGAGAGGCTACACCTTC. This chain links TRBV27 with TRBJ1-2; tentative D call: TRBD1 (6 bases). Germline CDR1 reads MNHEY; CDR2 reads SMNVEV (reference sequence). Trimming left V 2 bases short and J 8 bases short, with 12 bases between. The CDR3 is 13 residues long.

V and J are TRBV7-3 and TRBJ2-1; 11 positions match TRBD1. CDR1 and CDR2 from the germline V gene are SGHTA and FQGTGA. J gave up 7 bases and V 5 bases, and 13 bases lay outside the gene matches. The CDR3 loop spans 17 amino acids. The CDR3 is CASSPHPGTGGPNEQFF. The CDR3 coding sequence is TGTGCCAGCAGCCCCCACCCCGGGACAGGGGGTCCAAATGAGCAGTTCTTC.

The chain employs TRBV19 and TRBJ1-2, with TRBD1 identical over 7 bases. This CDR3 is 15 amino acids long. Germline CDR1 LNHDA, CDR2 SQIVND (reference sequence). Trimming removed 1 base from V and 8 bases from J; junction bases left unmatched: 10. The CDR3 nucleotides are TGTGCCAGTAGTATAGCGCCCAGGGGGTCCGGAGGCTACACCTTC. This codes for CASSIAPRGSGGYTF.

V usage is TRBV10-3 and J usage is TRBJ2-2, with D uncertain. In germline, CDR1 is ENHRY, CDR2 SYGVKD. The CDR3 contains 14 residues. The V end was cut by 11 bases, the J end by 2 bases, with 15 bases between. In DNA, the CDR3 is TGTGCCCATCGTACCGCAGAAAACACCGGGGAGCTGTTTTTT. Its protein product is CAHRTAENTGELFF.